Described below is a single TCR beta chain sequence and its context. Its antigen is unidentified. This record belongs to a study of shared clonotypes between healthy human individuals. Once extracted for a subset, genomic DNA was divided evenly among several immunoSEQ plates. As processed by the authors: Quality scores were absent from the junction-only immunoSEQ sequences, so filtering differed. Sequencing used immunoSEQ multiplex PCR; TCRdb keeps in-frame clones, though not all of them. That table furnishes V, J and clone size, whereas the DNA furnished D and trimming. The table includes 2 million to 2.5 million clones, approximately 94% detected once. Germline values: CDR1 SGHTA, CDR2 FQGNSA. V trimming: 5 bases; J trimming: 13 bases; junction bases outside the gene matches: 13. CDR3 length: 13 amino acids. Study conclusions and caveats: Only blood was sampled, and tissue TCR repertoires likely differ from blood ones. Between a handful of donors, naive CD4 clonotypes were shared at a level of approximately 5%.

The V and J genes are TRBV7-2 and TRBJ2-5, with TRBD1 matching 7 bases. This clonotype was obtained from a man between 18 and 35 years old in good health. The sample taken for sequencing was naive CD4+ T cells sorted from blood. Subset given: CD45RA+ positively selected. Here the CDR3 reads CASSPGQLTSWYF. Here the CDR3 DNA reads TGTGCCAGCAGCCCGGGACAGCTGACGTCATGGTACTTC.